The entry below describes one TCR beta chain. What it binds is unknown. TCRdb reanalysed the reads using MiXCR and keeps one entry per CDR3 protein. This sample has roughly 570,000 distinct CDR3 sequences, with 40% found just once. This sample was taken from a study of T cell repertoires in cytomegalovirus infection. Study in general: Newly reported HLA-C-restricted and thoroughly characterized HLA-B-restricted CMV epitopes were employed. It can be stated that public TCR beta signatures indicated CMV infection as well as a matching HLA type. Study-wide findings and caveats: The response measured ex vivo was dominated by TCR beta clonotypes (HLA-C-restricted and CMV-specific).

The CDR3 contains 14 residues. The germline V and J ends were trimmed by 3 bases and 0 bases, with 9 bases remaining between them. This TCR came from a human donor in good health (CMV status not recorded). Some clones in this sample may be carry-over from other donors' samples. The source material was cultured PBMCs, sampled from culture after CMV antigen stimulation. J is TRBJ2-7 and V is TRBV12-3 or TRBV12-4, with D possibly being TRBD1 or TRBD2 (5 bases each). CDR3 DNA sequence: TGTGCCAGCAGTTTTTTGGGGGACTCCTACGAGCAGTACTTC. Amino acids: CASSFLGDSYEQYF.